One TCR beta chain is described in this entry. V dropped 4 bases and J dropped 0 bases, with 13 bases sitting between them. The CDR3 covers 16 residues. Germline CDR1 is LNHDA and CDR2 is SQIVND (reference sequence). Study processing details: Reference gene primer amplification gave nucleated cell count estimates. Sequenced by immunoSEQ multiplex PCR; TCRdb stores in-frame clones only, minus some. V and J calls and clone size are given by that table; D and trimming were obtained from the DNA. The data show some 240,000 clones, around 90% seen once. This entry comes from a study of blood T cell repertoires in COVID-19. Study summary: Sites in the United States, Italy and Spain provided acute and convalescent COVID-19 samples. PBMCs, B-cell-depleted T cells, or T cells provided the cDNA or gDNA that made up the material.

The chain employs TRBV19 and TRBJ1-5; D uncertain. Specimen: peripheral blood. The receptor comes from a man aged 55 to 70 who had recovered from COVID-19. CDR3 nucleotide sequence: TGTGCCAGTAGTAGTCAGGTTCCTCTTAGCAATCAGCCCCAGCATTTT. Amino acids: CASSSQVPLSNQPQHF.